A single sample gave rise to the 2 T cell receptor beta chains below, sequenced in a study of blood T cell repertoires in COVID-19. Here immunoSEQ multiplex PCR was the method, and the copy in TCRdb shows in-frame clones only, minus some. The sample consists of 120,000 or so clones, under 85% of them appearing once. The source material was peripheral blood. These receptors were obtained from a man between 60 and 75 years old with acute or convalescent COVID-19.

V and J are TRBV28 and TRBJ1-2, with a possible D match to TRBD1 (6 bases). Looked up from germline, CDR1 is MDHEN and CDR2 is SYDVKM. V lost 3 bases to trimming and J lost 7 bases, with 12 bases between them. The CDR3 extends over 13 amino acids. CDR3 amino acids: CASSLGAEGGYTF. The CDR3 region has the DNA TGTGCCAGCAGTTTGGGGGCCGAGGGTGGCTACACCTTC.

The chain recombines TRBV6-1 with TRBJ2-3; D not resolved. Germline V gene data show CDR1 as MNHNS and CDR2 as SASEGT. V was trimmed by 3 bases and J by 5 bases, leaving 12 bases between them. The CDR3 spans 14 residues. DNA of the CDR3: TGTGCCAGCAGTGACGCTCCTAGTGTAGATACGCAGTATTTT. It yields the protein CASSDAPSVDTQYF.